The rows below give T cell receptor beta chains drawn from one sample of a study of human T cells and chemical hapten exposure. TCRdb passed the RACE reads through MiXCR, listing each CDR3 protein once. The sample lists some 180,000 distinct CDR3 sequences, around 22% occurring once. The material sequenced was whole blood, taken in connection with sensitization to the hapten diphenylcyclopropenone (DPC). The receptors were gathered from a woman between 45 and 65 years old with alopecia areata. Some clones in this sample may be carry-over from other donors' samples. CDR3s include the opening cysteine and the closing phenylalanine or tryptophan. A D gene is named only where the DNA matches it firmly. Expanded clones get a size class; other rows say once, few or many, or leave the size out.

j_call clone_size d_call v_call cdr3_nt cdr3_aa
TRBJ1-3 few . TRBV7-9 TGTGCCAGCAGCTCGGGGGTTCTTGACTCTGGAAACACCATATATTTT CASSSGVLDSGNTIYF
TRBJ1-5 . . TRBV5-1 TGCGCCAGCAGCTTGGAAGGGAACGGCCAGCCCCAGCATTTT CASSLEGNGQPQHF
TRBJ2-3 once TRBD1 TRBV20-1 TGCAGTGCTAGAGAGACAGGGGCCCTGTTTTATACGCAGTATTTT CSARETGALFYTQYF
TRBJ2-3 . TRBD2 TRBV3-1 TGTGCCAGCAGCAAGCGGGACACAGATACGCAGTATTTT CASSKRDTDTQYF
TRBJ2-5 few . TRBV12-3/TRBV12-4 TGTGCCAGCAGTTTTGTCGGGAGAGTGGGGGAGACCCAGTACTTC CASSFVGRVGETQYF
TRBJ2-1 . . TRBV25-1 TGTGCCAGCAGTGGTAGACAAATGTGGGACAATGAGCAGTTCTTC CASSGRQMWDNEQFF
TRBJ1-1 . . TRBV29-1 TGCAGCGTTGAAGATAGGAGCGGGAGGAGGACTGAAGCTTTCTTT CSVEDRSGRRTEAFF
TRBJ2-7 few . TRBV5-6 TGTGCCAGCAGCTTGGAAGGGGACGGATCCTACGAGCAGTACTTC CASSLEGDGSYEQYF
TRBJ1-1 . . TRBV29-1 TGCAGCGTTGTAGAGGGGGGCGGCACTGAAGCTTTCTTT CSVVEGGGTEAFF
TRBJ2-3 . . TRBV5-1 TGCGCCAGCAGCTCACAGGGTGCAGATACGCAGTATTTT CASSSQGADTQYF
TRBJ2-1 . TRBD2 TRBV29-1 TGCAGCGTTGCTCACCCTAGCGGCTCCTACAATGAGCAGTTCTTC CSVAHPSGSYNEQFF
TRBJ2-2 . . TRBV5-1 TGCGCCAGCAGCTTGGGCGTCACCGGGGAGCTGTTTTTT CASSLGVTGELFF
TRBJ1-2 few . TRBV29-1 TGCAGCGTTTCAACAGGGTCTGCGGTTGGCTACACCTTC CSVSTGSAVGYTF
TRBJ2-1 many TRBD2 TRBV27 TGTGCCAGCAGTTTAACTAGCGGGAGTCCGACTGAGCAGTTCTTC CASSLTSGSPTEQFF
TRBJ2-7 . . TRBV10-3 TGTGCCATCAAAGGGTCGGGGGAGAGGTCCTACGAGCAGTACTTC CAIKGSGERSYEQYF
TRBJ2-7 few . TRBV19 TGTGCCAGTAGTATAGAGTCGGCAGGTGCCTACGAGCAGTACTTC CASSIESAGAYEQYF
TRBJ1-4 many TRBD1 TRBV28 TGTGCCAGCAGTCGACAGGGGACCTTTGAAAAACTGTTTTTT CASSRQGTFEKLFF
TRBJ2-4 few . TRBV5-1 TGCGCCAGCAGCTTGGGCATTTTCGTCGGCGACAACTTAGCCAAAAACATTCAGTACTTC CASSLGIFVGDNLAKNIQYF
TRBJ1-2 few . TRBV7-9 TGTGCCAGCAGCGCACAGGAGGGCTATGGCTACACCTTC CASSAQEGYGYTF
TRBJ2-7 few TRBD1 TRBV7-9 TGTGCCAGCAGCTTACGGGACAGAATCTACGAGCAGTACTTC CASSLRDRIYEQYF
TRBJ2-7 . . TRBV15 TGTGCCACCAGCAGAGTACCCAAGGGGGGAATCTCCTACGAGCAGTACTTC CATSRVPKGGISYEQYF
TRBJ1-5 . TRBD1 TRBV20-1 TGCAGTGCTGGAGACAGGGTACAGCCCCAGCATTTT CSAGDRVQPQHF
TRBJ1-2 few TRBD1 TRBV20-1 TGCAGTGCTAACCCGGACAGGGGAGCTAGCGGCTACACCTTC CSANPDRGASGYTF
TRBJ2-5 few TRBD2 TRBV5-1 TGCGCCAGCAACCCCACTAGCGGAGAAGAGACCCAGTACTTC CASNPTSGEETQYF
TRBJ2-5 few TRBD2 TRBV2 TGTGCCAGCAGTCCGGGAGGGGCTAGCGGCGAGACCCAGTACTTC CASSPGGASGETQYF
TRBJ2-1 few TRBD2 TRBV20-1 TGCAGTGCTAGTATCGTAGCGGGCCTCAATGAGCAGTTCTTC CSASIVAGLNEQFF
TRBJ2-7 . . TRBV9 TGTGCCAGCAGCGTGGAGGGATCCTACGAGCAGTACTTC CASSVEGSYEQYF
TRBJ1-1 few TRBD1 TRBV5-1 TGCGCCAGCAGCATCGATGGGCAGGGGGACACTGAAGCTTTCTTT CASSIDGQGDTEAFF
TRBJ1-2 . TRBD1 TRBV12-3/TRBV12-4 TGTGCCAGCAGCCGGGACAGGGCCGTAAGCTACACCTTC CASSRDRAVSYTF
TRBJ1-5 . TRBD1 TRBV6-1 TGTGCCAGCAGTCCATCGAGACAGGGTTATCAGCCCCAGCATTTT CASSPSRQGYQPQHF
TRBJ2-5 . . TRBV15 TGTGCCACCAGCCGGGGTTACCAAGAGACCCAGTACTTC CATSRGYQETQYF
TRBJ2-2 . TRBD2 TRBV7-8 TGTGCCAGCAGCTTAGTTCGGACTAGTGTCGGGGAGCTGTTTTTT CASSLVRTSVGELFF
TRBJ1-5 few . TRBV5-1 TGCGCCAGCAGCATGGAGTATAATCAGCCCCAGCATTTT CASSMEYNQPQHF
TRBJ2-2 few . TRBV9 TGTGCCAGCACCCCGGGGGGCGGGGGCGGCACCGGGGAGCTGTTTTTT CASTPGGGGGTGELFF
TRBJ2-7 . . TRBV5-1 TGCGCCAGCAGCTCGACAGTAGCCTACGAGCAGTACTTC CASSSTVAYEQYF
TRBJ1-6 . . TRBV20-1 TGCAGTGCTAGACCGGGACCGATTAATTCACCCCTCCACTTT CSARPGPINSPLHF
TRBJ2-1 . TRBD2 TRBV5-1 TGCGCCAGCAGCCCCGGCCGGACTAGCGGGAGAGTCACCTACAATGAGCAGTTCTTC CASSPGRTSGRVTYNEQFF
TRBJ2-5 . . TRBV5-1 TGCGCCAGCAGCTTGTTCGCTAGTAAAGAGACCCAGTACTTC CASSLFASKETQYF
TRBJ2-7 . TRBD2 TRBV6-6 TGTGCCAGCACAAAACTAGCGGGAGCCGAGCAGTACTTC CASTKLAGAEQYF
TRBJ2-5 . . TRBV12-3/TRBV12-4 TGTGCCAGCAGTTTGAGTTGGCCTTTACAAGAGACCCAGTACTTC CASSLSWPLQETQYF
TRBJ2-3 once TRBD1 TRBV20-1 TGCAGCTCGCAGGGGGGCACAGATACGCAGTATTTT CSSQGGTDTQYF
TRBJ2-5 . TRBD2 TRBV7-9 TGTGCCGGGGCGATAGCGGGAGCCGGAGAGACCCAGTACTTC CAGAIAGAGETQYF
TRBJ2-1 . . TRBV2 TGTGCCAGCAGTGTTCTAGCCGCTGCCAATGAGCAGTTCTTC CASSVLAAANEQFF
TRBJ2-7 few . TRBV20-1 TGCAGTGCTAGAGACGGGGCAGGGCCCTACGAGCAGTACTTC CSARDGAGPYEQYF
TRBJ1-1 many TRBD1 TRBV29-1 TGCAGCGTGGGGGACAGTGGAAGCTCAATGAACACTGAAGCTTTCTTT CSVGDSGSSMNTEAFF
TRBJ2-1 few TRBD2 TRBV7-9 TGTGCCAGCAGCTTCCGGACTAGCGGGGGAGACAATGAGCAGTTCTTC CASSFRTSGGDNEQFF
TRBJ2-1 few . TRBV29-1 TGCAGCGTTGAAGTAGTCTTTCCAGGGAGTCGCAATGAGCAGTTCTTC CSVEVVFPGSRNEQFF